This TCR beta chain was identified during a study of CD8 T cells in Susac syndrome. The RNA, about 0.45 to 1 ug, was put through reverse transcription using random hexamers. Amplification of TCR beta CDR3 spanned 54 Vbeta and 13 Jbeta via immunoSEQ multiplex PCR. TCRdb itself ran the immunoSEQ multiplex PCR reads through MiXCR, one entry per CDR3 protein. This table holds 55,000 to 75,000 distinct CDR3 sequences, 93% found once. CD8+ and CD4+ T cells were negatively isolated; TEMRA cells were FACS-enriched. With respect to this clonotype: The target antigen is unknown.

Points from the study as a whole: Susac syndrome CD4+ T cell repertoires showed no clonal expansion. The relatively small number of individuals in the TCR sequencing and HLA analysis was acknowledged by the study.

The sample taken for sequencing was CD4+ T cells from PBMCs. This clonotype was obtained from a human donor with Susac syndrome.

The CDR3 is CASSSPGQGAGEQFF. DNA for the CDR3: TGCGCCAGCAGCTCTCCGGGACAGGGGGCTGGGGAGCAGTTCTTC. The chain employs TRBV4-1 and TRBJ2-1; 12 positions match TRBD1. The V and J ends lost 5 bases and 10 bases, in that order; junction bases with no gene match: 9. CDR3 length: 15 amino acids. Germline CDR1 reads MGHRA; CDR2 reads YSYEKL.